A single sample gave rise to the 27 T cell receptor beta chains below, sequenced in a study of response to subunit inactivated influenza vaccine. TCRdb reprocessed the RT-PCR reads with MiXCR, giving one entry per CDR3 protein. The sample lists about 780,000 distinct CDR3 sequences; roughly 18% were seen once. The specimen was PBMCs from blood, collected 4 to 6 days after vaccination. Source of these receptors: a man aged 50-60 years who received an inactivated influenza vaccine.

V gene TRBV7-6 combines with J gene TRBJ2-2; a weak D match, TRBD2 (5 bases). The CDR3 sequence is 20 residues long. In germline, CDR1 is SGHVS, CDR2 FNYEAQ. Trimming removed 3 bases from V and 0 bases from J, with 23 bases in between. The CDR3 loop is CASSLGSRPDPKTNTGELFF. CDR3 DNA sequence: TGTGCCAGCAGCTTGGGGAGTAGGCCCGACCCGAAAACGAACACCGGGGAGCTGTTTTTT.

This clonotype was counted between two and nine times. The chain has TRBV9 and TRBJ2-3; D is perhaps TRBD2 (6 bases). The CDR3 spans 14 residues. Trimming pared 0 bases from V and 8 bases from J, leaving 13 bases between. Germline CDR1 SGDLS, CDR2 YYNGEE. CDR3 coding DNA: TGTGCCAGCAGCGTAGTAGGGACTCAGGGTACGCAGTATTTT. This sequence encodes CASSVVGTQGTQYF.

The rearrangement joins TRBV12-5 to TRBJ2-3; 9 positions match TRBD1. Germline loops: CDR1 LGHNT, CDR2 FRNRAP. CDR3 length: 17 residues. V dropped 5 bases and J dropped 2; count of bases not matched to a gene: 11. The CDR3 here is CASGLTPGQGLTDTQYF. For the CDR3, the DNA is TGTGCTAGTGGTCTCACCCCGGGACAGGGACTCACAGATACGCAGTATTTT.

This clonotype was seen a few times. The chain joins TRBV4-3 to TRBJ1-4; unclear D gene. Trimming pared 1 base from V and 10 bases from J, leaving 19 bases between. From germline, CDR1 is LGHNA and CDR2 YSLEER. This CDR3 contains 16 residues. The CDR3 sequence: CASSQGGYGEGRKLFF. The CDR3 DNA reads TGCGCCAGCAGCCAAGGAGGTTATGGGGAGGGCAGAAAACTGTTTTTT.

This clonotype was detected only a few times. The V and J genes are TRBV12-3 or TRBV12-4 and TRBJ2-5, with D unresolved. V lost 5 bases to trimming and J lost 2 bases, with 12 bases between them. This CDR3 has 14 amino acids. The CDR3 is CASSRTPKQETQYF. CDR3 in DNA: TGTGCCAGCAGTCGGACCCCTAAACAAGAGACCCAGTACTTC.

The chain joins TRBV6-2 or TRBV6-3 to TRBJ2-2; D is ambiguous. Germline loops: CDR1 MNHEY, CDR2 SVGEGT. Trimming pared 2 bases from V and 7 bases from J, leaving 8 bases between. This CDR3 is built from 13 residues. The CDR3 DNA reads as TGTGCCAGCAGTTACACTGGCCACGGGGAGCTGTTTTTT. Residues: CASSYTGHGELFF.

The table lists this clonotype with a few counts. CDR3 sequence: CATSGTSGRRETQYF. In nucleotides, the CDR3 is TGTGCCACCAGCGGGACTAGCGGGAGGAGGGAGACCCAGTACTTC. The gene calls are TRBV24-1 and TRBJ2-5; 15 nucleotides align to TRBD2. Germline CDR1 and CDR2: KGHDR and SFDVKD. CDR3 length: 15 residues. Losses at the gene ends were 7 bases for V and 5 bases for J; bases not matched to a gene: 4.

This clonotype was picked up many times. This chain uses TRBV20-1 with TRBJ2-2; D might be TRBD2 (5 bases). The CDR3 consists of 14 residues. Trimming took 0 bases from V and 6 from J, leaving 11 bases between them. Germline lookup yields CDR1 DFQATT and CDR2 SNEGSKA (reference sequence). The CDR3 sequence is CSARDIEGSGELFF. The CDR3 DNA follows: TGCAGTGCTAGAGATATTGAGGGTTCCGGGGAGCTGTTTTTT.

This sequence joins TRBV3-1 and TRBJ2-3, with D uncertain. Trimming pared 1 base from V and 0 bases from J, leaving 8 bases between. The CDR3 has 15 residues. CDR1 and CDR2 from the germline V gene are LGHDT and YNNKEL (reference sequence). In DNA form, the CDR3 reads TGTGCCAGCAGCCAAGTGGAAGCGAGCACAGATACGCAGTATTTT. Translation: CASSQVEASTDTQYF.

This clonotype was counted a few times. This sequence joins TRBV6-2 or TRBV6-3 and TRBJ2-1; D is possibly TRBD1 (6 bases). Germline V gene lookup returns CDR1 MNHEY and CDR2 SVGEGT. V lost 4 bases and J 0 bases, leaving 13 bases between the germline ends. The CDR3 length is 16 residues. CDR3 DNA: TGTGCCAGCAGTTCCCGGACAGCCCGCTCCTACAATGAGCAGTTCTTC. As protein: CASSSRTARSYNEQFF.

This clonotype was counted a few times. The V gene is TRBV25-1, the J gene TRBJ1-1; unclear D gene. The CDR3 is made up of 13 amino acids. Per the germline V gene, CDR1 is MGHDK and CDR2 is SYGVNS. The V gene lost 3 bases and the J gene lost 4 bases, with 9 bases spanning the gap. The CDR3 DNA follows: TGTGCCAGCAGTGACAGCTGGGGCACTGAAGCTTTCTTT. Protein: CASSDSWGTEAFF.

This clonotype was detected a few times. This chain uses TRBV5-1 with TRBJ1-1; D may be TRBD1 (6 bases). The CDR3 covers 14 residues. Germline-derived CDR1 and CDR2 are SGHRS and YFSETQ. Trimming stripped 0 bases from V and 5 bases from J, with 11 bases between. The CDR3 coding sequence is TGCGCCAGCAGCTTGGGACAGGCCGCGACTGAAGCTTTCTTT. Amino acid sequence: CASSLGQAATEAFF.

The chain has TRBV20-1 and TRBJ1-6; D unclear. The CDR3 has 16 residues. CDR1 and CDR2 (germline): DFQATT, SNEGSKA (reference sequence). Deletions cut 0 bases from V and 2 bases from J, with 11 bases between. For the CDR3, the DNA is TGCAGTGCTAGAGATAGTGGGTTAACCTATAATTCACCCCTCCACTTT. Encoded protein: CSARDSGLTYNSPLHF.

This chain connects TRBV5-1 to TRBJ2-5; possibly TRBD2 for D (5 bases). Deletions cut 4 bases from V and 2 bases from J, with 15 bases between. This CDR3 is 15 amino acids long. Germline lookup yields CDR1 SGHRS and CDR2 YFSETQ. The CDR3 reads CASSPGLAAQETQYF. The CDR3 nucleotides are TGCGCCAGCAGCCCCGGACTTGCGGCACAAGAGACCCAGTACTTC.

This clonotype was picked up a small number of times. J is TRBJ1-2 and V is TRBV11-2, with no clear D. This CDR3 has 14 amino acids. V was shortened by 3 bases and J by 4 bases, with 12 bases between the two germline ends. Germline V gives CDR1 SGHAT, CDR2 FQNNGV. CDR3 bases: TGTGCCAGCAGCTTTGGAAGGCTTGGCTATGGCTACACCTTC. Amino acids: CASSFGRLGYGYTF.

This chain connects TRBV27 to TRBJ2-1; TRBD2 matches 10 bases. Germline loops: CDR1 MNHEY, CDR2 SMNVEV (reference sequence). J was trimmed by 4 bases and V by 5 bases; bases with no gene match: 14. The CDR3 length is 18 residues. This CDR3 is CASSKRGGSLILYNEQFF. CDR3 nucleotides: TGTGCCAGCAGTAAGCGGGGGGGATCCTTGATCCTATACAATGAGCAGTTCTTC.

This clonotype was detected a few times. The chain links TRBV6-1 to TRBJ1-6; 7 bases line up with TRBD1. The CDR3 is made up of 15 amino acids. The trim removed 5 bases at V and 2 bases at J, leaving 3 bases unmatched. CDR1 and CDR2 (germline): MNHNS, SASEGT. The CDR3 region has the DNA TGTGCCAGCAGTAGGGGACAGCCCTATAATTCACCCCTCCACTTT. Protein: CASSRGQPYNSPLHF.

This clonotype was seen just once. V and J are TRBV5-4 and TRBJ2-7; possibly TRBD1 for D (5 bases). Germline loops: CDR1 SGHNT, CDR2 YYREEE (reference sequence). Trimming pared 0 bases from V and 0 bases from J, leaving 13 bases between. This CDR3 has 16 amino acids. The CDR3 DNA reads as TGTGCCAGCAGCTTGGCCGGCTCAGGACACTCCTACGAGCAGTACTTC. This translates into CASSLAGSGHSYEQYF. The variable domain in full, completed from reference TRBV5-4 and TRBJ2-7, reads ETGVTQSPTHLIKTRGQQVTLRCSSQSGHNTVSWYQQALGQGPQFIFQYYREEENGRGNFPPRFSGLQFPNYSSELNVNALELDDSALYLCASSLAGSGHSYEQYFGPGTRLTVT.

The DNA for the CDR3 is TGTGTCACGATAAGGGGGCCCGCTGAGGGCAACACCATATATTTT. It is translated as CVTIRGPAEGNTIYF. This chain joins TRBV6-1 and TRBJ1-3; 7 positions agree with TRBD1. CDR1 and CDR2 from the germline V gene are MNHNS and SASEGT. The CDR3 extends over 15 amino acids.

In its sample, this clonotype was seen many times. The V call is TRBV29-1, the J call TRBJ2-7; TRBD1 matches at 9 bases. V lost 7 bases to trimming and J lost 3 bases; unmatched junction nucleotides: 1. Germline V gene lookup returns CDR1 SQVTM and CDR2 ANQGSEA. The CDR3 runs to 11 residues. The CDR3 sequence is CSGTGDYEQYF. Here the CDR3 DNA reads TGCAGCGGGACAGGGGACTACGAGCAGTACTTC.

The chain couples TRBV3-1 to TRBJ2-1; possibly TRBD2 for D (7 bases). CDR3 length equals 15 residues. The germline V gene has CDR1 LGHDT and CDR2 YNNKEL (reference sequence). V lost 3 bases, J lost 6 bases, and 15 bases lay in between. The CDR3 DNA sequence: TGTGCCAGCAGCCATTACGGTGGGGGGGCCAATGAGCAGTTCTTC. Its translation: CASSHYGGGANEQFF.

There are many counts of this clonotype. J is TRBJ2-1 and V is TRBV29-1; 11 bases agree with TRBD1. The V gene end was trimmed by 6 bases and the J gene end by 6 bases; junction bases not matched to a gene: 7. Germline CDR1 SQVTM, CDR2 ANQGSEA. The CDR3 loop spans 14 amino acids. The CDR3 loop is CSVATGTGGNEQFF. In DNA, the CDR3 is TGCAGCGTGGCCACCGGGACAGGGGGCAATGAGCAGTTCTTC.

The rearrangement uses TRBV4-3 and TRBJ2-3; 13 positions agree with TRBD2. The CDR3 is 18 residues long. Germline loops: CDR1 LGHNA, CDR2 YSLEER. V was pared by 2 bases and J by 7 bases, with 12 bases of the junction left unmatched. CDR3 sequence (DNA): TGCGCCAGCAGCCAATTACTAGCGGGAGGGCCGTATATCCATACGCAGTATTTT. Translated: CASSQLLAGGPYIHTQYF.

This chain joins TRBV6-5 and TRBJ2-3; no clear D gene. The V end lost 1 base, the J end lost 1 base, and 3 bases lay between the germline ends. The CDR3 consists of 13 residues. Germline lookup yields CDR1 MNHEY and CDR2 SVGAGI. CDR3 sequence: CASSYYRTDTQYF. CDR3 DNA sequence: TGTGCCAGCAGTTACTACCGCACAGATACGCAGTATTTT.

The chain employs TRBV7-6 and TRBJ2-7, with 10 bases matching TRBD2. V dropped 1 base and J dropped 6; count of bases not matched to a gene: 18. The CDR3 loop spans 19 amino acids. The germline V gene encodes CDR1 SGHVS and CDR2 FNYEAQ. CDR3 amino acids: CASSLESRPLAGDEAEQYF. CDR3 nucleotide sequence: TGTGCCAGCAGCTTAGAATCCAGGCCGCTAGCGGGAGATGAGGCCGAGCAGTACTTC.

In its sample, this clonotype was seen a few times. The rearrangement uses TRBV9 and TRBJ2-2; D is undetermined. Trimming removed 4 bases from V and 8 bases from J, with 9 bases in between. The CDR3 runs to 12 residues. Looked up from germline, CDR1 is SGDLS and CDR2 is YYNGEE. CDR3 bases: TGTGCCAGCAGCCATAGTGGTGGGGAGCTGTTTTTT. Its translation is CASSHSGGELFF.

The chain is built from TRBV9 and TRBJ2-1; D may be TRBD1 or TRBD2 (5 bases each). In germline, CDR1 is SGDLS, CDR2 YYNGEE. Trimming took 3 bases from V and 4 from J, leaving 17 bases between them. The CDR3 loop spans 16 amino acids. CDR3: CASSDSGRFSYNEQFF. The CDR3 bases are TGTGCCAGCAGCGATTCGGGACGATTCTCGTACAATGAGCAGTTCTTC.